The sample holds many counts of the clone carrying this TCR beta chain. The data belong to a study of low-dose radiotherapy and immunotherapy resistance in tumors. Study background: Every 2 weeks, cohort 1 got 0.5 Gy, reaching 6.5 Gy to the planning target volume. On an every-two-weeks schedule, patients received intravenous nivolumab 240 mg, along with ipilimumab 1 mg/kg every six weeks. Intravenous cyclophosphamide 200 mg/m2 was given every two weeks, one day before radiation and immunotherapy.

Primers targeting TRAV and TRBV primed first-strand cDNA, covering alpha and beta chains. Amplification of TCRs used a constant-region primer and V-primer adapter for roughly 22 PCR cycles. TCRdb ran MiXCR on the reads and lists one entry per CDR3 protein. The repertoire has approximately 91,000 distinct CDR3 sequences, roughly 20% of them found once; the top ten carry 13%. V shed 8 bases and J shed 7 bases, with 12 bases lying between them. The CDR3 loop spans 13 amino acids. Germline V gives CDR1 SNHLY, CDR2 FYNNEI. Time point here: after trial treatment. The treatment here: LDRT plus nivolumab, ipilimumab, low-dose cyclophosphamide and aspirin (RACIN trial). Donors received a regimen that comprised nivolumab, ipilimumab, aspirin, low-dose cyclophosphamide and low-dose radiotherapy.

The gene calls are TRBV2 and TRBJ1-6; D remains ambiguous. The TCR comes from a female donor with ovarian cancer. This sample comprised PBMCs, obtained after low-dose radiotherapy plus immunotherapy. CDR3 protein: CASLLVGNSPLHF. In nucleotides, the CDR3 is TGTGCCAGCCTCCTGGTGGGGAATTCACCCCTCCACTTT. Filled out from reference TRBV2 and TRBJ1-6, the complete variable domain reads EPEVTQTPSHQVTQMGQEVILRCVPISNHLYFYWYRQILGQKVEFLVSFYNNEISEKSEIFDDQFSVERPDGSNFTLKIRSTKLEDSAMYFCASLLVGNSPLHFGNGTRLTVT.